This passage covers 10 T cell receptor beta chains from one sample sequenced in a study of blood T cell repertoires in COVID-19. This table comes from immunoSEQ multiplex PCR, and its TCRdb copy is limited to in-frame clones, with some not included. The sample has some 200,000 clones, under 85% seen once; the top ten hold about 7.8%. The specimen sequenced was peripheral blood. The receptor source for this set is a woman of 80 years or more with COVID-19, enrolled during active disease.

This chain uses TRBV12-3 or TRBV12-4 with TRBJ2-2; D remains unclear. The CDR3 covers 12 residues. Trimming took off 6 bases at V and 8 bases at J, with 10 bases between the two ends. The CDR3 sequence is CASRPSGGELFF. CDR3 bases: TGTGCCAGCAGACCCTCAGGAGGGGAGCTGTTTTTT.

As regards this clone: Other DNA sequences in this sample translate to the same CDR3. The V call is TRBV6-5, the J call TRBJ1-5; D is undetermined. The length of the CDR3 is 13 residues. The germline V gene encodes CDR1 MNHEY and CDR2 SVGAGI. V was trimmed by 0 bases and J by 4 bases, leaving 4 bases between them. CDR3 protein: CASSYSSNQPQHF. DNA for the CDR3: TGTGCCAGCAGTTACTCCTCTAATCAGCCCCAGCATTTT.

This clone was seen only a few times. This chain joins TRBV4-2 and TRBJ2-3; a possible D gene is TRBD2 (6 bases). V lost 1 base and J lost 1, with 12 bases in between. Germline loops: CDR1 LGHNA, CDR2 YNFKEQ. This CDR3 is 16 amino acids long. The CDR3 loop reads CASSQATWGGTDTQYF. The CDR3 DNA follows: TGTGCCAGCAGCCAAGCGACCTGGGGGGGCACAGATACGCAGTATTTT.

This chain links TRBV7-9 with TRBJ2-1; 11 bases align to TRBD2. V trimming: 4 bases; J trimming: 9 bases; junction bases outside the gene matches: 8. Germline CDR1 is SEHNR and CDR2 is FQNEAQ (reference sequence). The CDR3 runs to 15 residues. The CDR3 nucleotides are TGTGCCAGCAGCTCTTCACTAGCGGGAGTGGGTGAGCAGTTCTTC. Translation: CASSSSLAGVGEQFF.

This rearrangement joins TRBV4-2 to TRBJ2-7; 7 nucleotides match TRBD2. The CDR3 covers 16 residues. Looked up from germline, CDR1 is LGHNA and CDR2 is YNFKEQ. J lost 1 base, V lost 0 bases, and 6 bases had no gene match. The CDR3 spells CASSQERTGLSYEQYF. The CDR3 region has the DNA TGTGCCAGCAGCCAAGAAAGGACGGGACTATCCTACGAGCAGTACTTC.

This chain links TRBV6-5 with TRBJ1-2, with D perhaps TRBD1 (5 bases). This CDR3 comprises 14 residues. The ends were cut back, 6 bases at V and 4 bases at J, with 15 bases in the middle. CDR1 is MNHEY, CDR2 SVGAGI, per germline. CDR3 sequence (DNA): TGTGCCAGCAGCCGCCGCCAGGGTGGCTATGGCTACACCTTC. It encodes CASSRRQGGYGYTF.

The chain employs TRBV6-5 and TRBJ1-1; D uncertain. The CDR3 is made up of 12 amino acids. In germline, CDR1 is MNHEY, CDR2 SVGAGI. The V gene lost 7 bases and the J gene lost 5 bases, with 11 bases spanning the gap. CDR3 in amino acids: CASTTGGTEAFF. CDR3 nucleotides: TGTGCCAGCACCACGGGCGGGACTGAAGCTTTCTTT.

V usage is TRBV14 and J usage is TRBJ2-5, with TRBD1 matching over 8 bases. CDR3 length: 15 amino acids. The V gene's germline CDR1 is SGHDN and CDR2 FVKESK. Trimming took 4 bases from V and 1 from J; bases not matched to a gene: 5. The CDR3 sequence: CASSRLQGGQETQYF. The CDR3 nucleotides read TGTGCCAGCAGCCGCCTACAGGGGGGCCAAGAGACCCAGTACTTC.

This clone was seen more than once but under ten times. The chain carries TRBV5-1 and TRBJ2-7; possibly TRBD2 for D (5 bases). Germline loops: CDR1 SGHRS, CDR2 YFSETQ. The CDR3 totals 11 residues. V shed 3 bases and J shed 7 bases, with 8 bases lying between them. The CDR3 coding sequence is TGCGCCAGCAGCTGGACGGGGGAGCAGTACTTC. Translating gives CASSWTGEQYF.

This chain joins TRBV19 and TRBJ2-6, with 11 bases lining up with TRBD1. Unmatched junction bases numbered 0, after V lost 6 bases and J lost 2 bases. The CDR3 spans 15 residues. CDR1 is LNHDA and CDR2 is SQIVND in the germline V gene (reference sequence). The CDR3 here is CASRDRGPGANVLTF. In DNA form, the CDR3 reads TGTGCCAGTAGGGACAGGGGGCCTGGGGCCAACGTCCTGACTTTC.